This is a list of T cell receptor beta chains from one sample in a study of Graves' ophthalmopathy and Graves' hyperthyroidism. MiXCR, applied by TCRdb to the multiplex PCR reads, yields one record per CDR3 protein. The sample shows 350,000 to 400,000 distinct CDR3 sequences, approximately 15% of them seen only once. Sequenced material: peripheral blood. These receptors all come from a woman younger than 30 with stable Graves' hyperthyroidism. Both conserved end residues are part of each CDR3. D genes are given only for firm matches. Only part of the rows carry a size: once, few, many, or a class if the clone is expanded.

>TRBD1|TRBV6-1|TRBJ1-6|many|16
CASRPRMTGGPSPLHF
TGTGCCAGCAGACCCAGGATGACAGGGGGTCCTTCACCCCTCCACTTT
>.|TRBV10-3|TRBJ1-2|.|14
CAISKAVGGSGYTF
TGTGCCATCAGCAAGGCGGTAGGGGGGTCCGGCTACACCTTC
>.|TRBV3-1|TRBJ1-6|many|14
CASSPGPKNSPLHF
TGTGCCAGCAGCCCCGGACCAAAAAATTCACCCCTCCACTTT
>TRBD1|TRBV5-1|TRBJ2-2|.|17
CASSLALQGVYTGELFF
TGCGCCAGCAGCTTGGCCCTGCAGGGGGTCTACACCGGGGAGCTGTTTTTT
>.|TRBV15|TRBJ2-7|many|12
CATSNQGYEQYF
TGTGCCACCAGCAACCAAGGGTACGAGCAGTACTTC
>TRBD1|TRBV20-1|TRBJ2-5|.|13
CSASLTGVWTQYF
TGCAGTGCTAGCCTGACAGGGGTTTGGACCCAGTACTTC
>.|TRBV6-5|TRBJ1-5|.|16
CASSYGLERGNQPQHF
TGTGCCAGCAGTTACGGGCTTGAAAGGGGCAATCAGCCCCAGCATTTT
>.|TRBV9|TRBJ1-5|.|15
CASSVGPGGDQPQHF
TGTGCCAGCAGCGTAGGCCCCGGGGGGGATCAGCCCCAGCATTTT
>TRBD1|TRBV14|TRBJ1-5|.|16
CASSQGSDRGNQPQHF
TGTGCCAGCAGCCAAGGTTCAGACAGGGGGAATCAGCCCCAGCATTTT
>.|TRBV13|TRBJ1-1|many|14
CASSLEHISAEAFF
TGTGCCAGCAGCCTGGAGCATATTAGTGCTGAAGCTTTCTTT
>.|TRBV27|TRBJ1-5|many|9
CAPAQPQHF
TGTGCCCCCGCACAGCCCCAGCATTTT
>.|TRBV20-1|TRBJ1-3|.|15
CSARPTAYSGNTIYF
TGCAGTGCTAGACCGACAGCCTACTCTGGAAACACCATATATTTT
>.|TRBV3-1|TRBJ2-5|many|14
CASQRTGGTETQYF
TGTGCCAGCCAGAGAACGGGGGGCACTGAGACCCAGTACTTC
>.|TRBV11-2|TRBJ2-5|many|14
CASSLTMDQETQYF
TGTGCCAGCAGCTTAACTATGGACCAAGAGACCCAGTACTTC
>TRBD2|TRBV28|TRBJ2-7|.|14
CASNSGVSSYEQYF
TGTGCCAGCAATAGCGGGGTAAGCTCCTACGAGCAGTACTTC
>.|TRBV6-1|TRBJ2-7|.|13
CASTGLGAPDQYF
TGTGCCAGCACGGGACTGGGGGCCCCCGATCAGTACTTC
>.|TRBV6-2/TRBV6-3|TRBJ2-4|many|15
CASGSLKRAKNIQYF
TGTGCCAGCGGGTCCTTGAAGAGAGCCAAAAACATTCAGTACTTC
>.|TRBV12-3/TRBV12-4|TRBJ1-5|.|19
CASSLRTAGHIWSNQPQHF
TGTGCCAGCAGTTTAAGGACAGCCGGCCATATATGGAGCAATCAGCCCCAGCATTTT
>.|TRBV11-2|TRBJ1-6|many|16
CASSLGPAGLNSPLHF
TGTGCCAGCAGCTTAGGACCGGCGGGGCTTAATTCACCCCTCCACTTT
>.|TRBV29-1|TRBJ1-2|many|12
CSVDLKGYGYTF
TGCAGCGTCGACCTAAAGGGCTATGGCTACACCTTC
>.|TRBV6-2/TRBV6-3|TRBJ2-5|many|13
CASTRQDQETQYF
TGTGCCAGCACCCGACAAGACCAAGAGACCCAGTACTTC
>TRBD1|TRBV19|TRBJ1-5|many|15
CASSMATGYGQPQHF
TGTGCCAGTAGTATGGCGACAGGGTATGGGCAGCCCCAGCATTTT
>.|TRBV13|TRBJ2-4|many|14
CASRQSLAKNIQYF
TGTGCCAGCAGACAGTCCCTAGCCAAAAACATTCAGTACTTC
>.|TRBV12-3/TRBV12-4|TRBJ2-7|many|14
CASSFIDRTHEQYF
TGTGCCAGCAGTTTCATTGACAGGACCCACGAGCAGTACTTC
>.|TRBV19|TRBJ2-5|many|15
CASSIQGSWKETQYF
TGTGCCAGTAGTATACAGGGATCTTGGAAAGAGACCCAGTACTTC
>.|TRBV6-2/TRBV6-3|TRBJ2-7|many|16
CASSYDRDWNSYEQYF
TGTGCCAGCAGTTACGACCGGGACTGGAATTCCTACGAGCAGTACTTC
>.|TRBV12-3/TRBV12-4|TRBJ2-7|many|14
CASSPYSGSYEQYF
TGTGCCAGCAGTCCTTATAGCGGCTCCTACGAGCAGTACTTC
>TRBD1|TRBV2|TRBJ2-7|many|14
CASSVDRGNYEQYF
TGTGCCAGCAGTGTGGACAGGGGGAACTACGAGCAGTACTTC
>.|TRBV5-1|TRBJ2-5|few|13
CASSPTEEETQYF
TGCGCCAGCAGCCCGACAGAAGAAGAGACCCAGTACTTC
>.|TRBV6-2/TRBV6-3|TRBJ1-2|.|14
CTSSPGGSNYGYTF
TGTACCAGCAGTCCGGGGGGTTCCAACTATGGCTACACCTTC
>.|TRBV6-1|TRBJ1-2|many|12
CASSRTLYGYTF
TGTGCCAGCTCCCGGACTCTTTATGGCTACACCTTC
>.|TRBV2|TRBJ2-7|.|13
CASSVEEWGEQYF
TGTGCCAGCAGTGTGGAGGAGTGGGGCGAGCAGTACTTC
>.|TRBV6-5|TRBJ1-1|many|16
CASSYSRTADSTEAFF
TGTGCCAGCAGTTACTCTCGGACAGCCGACAGCACTGAAGCTTTCTTT
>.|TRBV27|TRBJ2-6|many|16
CASSLWRSSGANVLTF
TGTGCCAGCAGTTTGTGGCGGAGCTCTGGGGCCAACGTCCTGACTTTC
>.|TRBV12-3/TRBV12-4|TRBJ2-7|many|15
CASSPESASSYEQYF
TGTGCCAGCAGCCCAGAGAGCGCTAGTTCCTACGAGCAGTACTTC
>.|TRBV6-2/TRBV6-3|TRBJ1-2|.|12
CATLNWAGGYTF
TGTGCCACCCTGAATTGGGCGGGTGGCTACACCTTC
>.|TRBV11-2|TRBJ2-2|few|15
CASSLVGGSTGELFF
TGTGCCAGCAGCTTAGTGGGGGGCAGCACCGGGGAGCTGTTTTTT
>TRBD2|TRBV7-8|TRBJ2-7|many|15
CASSPELAGTYEQYF
TGTGCCAGCAGCCCGGAACTAGCGGGGACCTACGAGCAGTACTTC
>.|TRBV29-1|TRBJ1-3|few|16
CSGGRVSRAAGNTIYF
TGCAGCGGGGGAAGGGTTAGTAGGGCCGCTGGAAACACCATATATTTT
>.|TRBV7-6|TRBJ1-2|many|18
CASSLAMTGLTPNYGYTF
TGTGCCAGCAGCTTAGCGATGACAGGCCTTACCCCTAACTATGGCTACACCTTC
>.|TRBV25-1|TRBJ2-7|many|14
CASSEPGRSYEQYF
TGTGCCAGCAGTGAACCGGGCCGCTCCTACGAGCAGTACTTC
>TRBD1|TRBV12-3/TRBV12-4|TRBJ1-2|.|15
CASSSRGLRGYGYTF
TGTGCCAGCAGCTCCAGGGGGCTGCGGGGCTATGGCTACACCTTC
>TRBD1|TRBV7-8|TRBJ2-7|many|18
CASSLVPGGGQGAYEQYF
TGTGCCAGCAGCTTAGTTCCGGGTGGGGGACAGGGGGCTTACGAGCAGTACTTC
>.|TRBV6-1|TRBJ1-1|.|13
CASATGWNTEAFF
TGTGCCAGCGCAACAGGGTGGAACACTGAAGCTTTCTTT
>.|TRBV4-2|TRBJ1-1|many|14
CASSQETAAIEAFF
TGTGCCAGCAGCCAAGAAACAGCGGCGATTGAAGCTTTCTTT
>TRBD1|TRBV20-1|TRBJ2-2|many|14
CSASGPGGTGELFF
TGCAGTGCTAGCGGTCCAGGGGGCACCGGGGAGCTGTTTTTT
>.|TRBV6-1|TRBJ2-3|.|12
CASEGPTDTQYF
TGTGCCAGCGAGGGGCCCACAGATACGCAGTATTTT
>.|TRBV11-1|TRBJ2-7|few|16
CASSLSWGGRGGEQYF
TGTGCCAGCAGCTTAAGTTGGGGCGGCCGGGGTGGTGAGCAGTACTTC
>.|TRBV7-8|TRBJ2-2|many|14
CASSPRTLTGELFF
TGTGCCAGCAGCCCCCGGACACTTACCGGGGAGCTGTTTTTT